This T cell receptor (beta chain) was identified during a study of blood T cells in healthy people across ages. Study results and caveats: Unknown donor CMV status possibly confounded expanded clonotype changes.

CDR1 and CDR2 (germline): DFQATT, SNEGSKA (reference sequence). The CDR3 runs 16 residues. Trimming removed 3 bases at V and 4 bases at J, with 18 bases between. No fewer than 7 million PBMCs went into each sample. Using a J-beta primer mix together with a sample-barcoded 5' primer, a second PCR was run for about 7 to 12 cycles. A single record per CDR3 protein comes from TCRdb applying MiXCR to the 5' RACE reads. The sample includes roughly 1,800,000 distinct CDR3 sequences, roughly 49% of them seen just once. On this clonotype itself: Its target is not known.

Source material: blood. The chain carries TRBV20-1 and TRBJ1-4; perhaps TRBD1 as D (5 bases). This receptor was identified in a woman aged 35 to 49 in good health. DNA for the CDR3: TGCAGTGCTAGCCACCGGGACGGGGGGGTTAATGAAAAACTGTTTTTT. Its translation is CSASHRDGGVNEKLFF.